The present T cell receptor beta chain was sequenced within a study of blood T cell repertoires in COVID-19. V gave up 4 bases and J gave up 2 bases, with 11 bases separating them. CDR1 is SGHRS and CDR2 is YFSETQ in the germline V gene. This CDR3 is 14 amino acids long. TCRdb's copy holds only in-frame clones and misses some; the assay was immunoSEQ multiplex PCR. The profile covers a few hundred thousand clones, with 80% to 85% appearing a single time and 15% to 17% taken by the ten largest. The V and J genes are TRBV5-1 and TRBJ2-3, with D possibly TRBD1 on 6 matching bases. Sequences were obtained from peripheral blood. The TCR comes from a person aged 70 to 85 with COVID-19, enrolled during active disease. CDR3 DNA sequence: TGCGCCAGCAGCGTACAGGGATCCACAGATACGCAGTATTTT. This encodes CASSVQGSTDTQYF.